These 14 T cell receptor beta chains share one sample of origin, sequenced in a study of T cell responses to AZD1222 COVID-19 vaccine. Repertoires were generated with immunoSEQ multiplex PCR, while TCRdb's copy carries only in-frame clones and drops some. The profile shows roughly 100,000 clones, roughly 90% of them singletons. The sequences come from peripheral blood, collected on day 0 of AZD1222 vaccination. These receptor sequences come from an adult in good health.

The rearrangement joins TRBV3-1 (or the pseudogene TRBV3-2) to TRBJ1-2; TRBD1 matches at 9 bases. After removal of 4 bases from V and 4 bases from J, the junction contained 1 base not matched to a gene. Germline V gene data show CDR1 as LGHDT and CDR2 as YNNKEL (reference sequence). The CDR3 is made up of 13 amino acids. CDR3 residues: CASSLQGAYGYTF. The CDR3 DNA reads as TGTGCCAGCAGCCTACAGGGGGCCTATGGCTACACCTTC.

This chain joins TRBV5-1 and TRBJ2-1; D gene uncertain. This CDR3 region has 15 residues. CDR1 is SGHRS and CDR2 is YFSETQ in the germline V gene. V lost 4 bases and J lost 0, with 11 bases in between. CDR3 sequence reads: CASSLTESSYNEQFF. The CDR3 DNA sequence: TGCGCCAGCAGCCTTACTGAAAGCTCCTACAATGAGCAGTTCTTC. Full variable domain (missing parts from reference TRBV5-1 and TRBJ2-1): KAGVTQTPRYLIKTRGQQVTLSCSPISGHRSVSWYQQTPGQGLQFLFEYFSETQRNKGNFPGRFSGRQFSNSRSEMNVSTLELGDSALYLCASSLTESSYNEQFFGPGTRLTVL.

The chain has TRBV24-1 and TRBJ2-1, with TRBD1 matching 12 bases. J lost 6 bases, V lost 3 bases, and 8 bases had no gene match. This CDR3 region has 17 residues. The germline V gene has CDR1 KGHDR and CDR2 SFDVKD. For the CDR3, the DNA is TGTGCCACCAGTGATCCGCTCGGGACAGGGGGCCGCAATGAGCAGTTCTTC. As protein: CATSDPLGTGGRNEQFF.

The CDR3 spells CASSEGSQPQHF. The CDR3 DNA is TGTGCCAGCAGTGAAGGGAGCCAGCCCCAGCATTTT. The chain employs TRBV6-1 and TRBJ1-5; D call uncertain. Per germline, CDR1 MNHNS and CDR2 SASEGT. The V end was cut by 1 base, the J end by 7 bases, with 5 bases between. The CDR3 has 12 residues.

CDR3 protein: CASSQLLAVRTDTQYF. CDR3 DNA: TGTGCCAGCAGCCAACTGCTAGCGGTCCGCACAGATACGCAGTATTTT. The chain couples TRBV4-2 to TRBJ2-3; 7 nucleotides line up with TRBD2. Germline V CDR1 and CDR2: LGHNA, YNFKEQ. V was pared by 2 bases and J by 1 base, with 6 bases of the junction left unmatched. This CDR3 has 16 residues.

The rearrangement joins TRBV3-1 (or the pseudogene TRBV3-2) to TRBJ2-3, with D perhaps TRBD2 (6 bases). This CDR3 is 14 amino acids long. Germline V gene data show CDR1 as LGHDT and CDR2 as YNNKEL (reference sequence). Trimming stripped 4 bases from V and 5 bases from J, with 13 bases between. CDR3 coding DNA: TGTGCCAGCAGCCTCAGGAGGGTGGAAGATACGCAGTATTTT. This encodes CASSLRRVEDTQYF.

The chain is built from TRBV5-1 and TRBJ1-1; D possibly corresponds to TRBD1 (5 bases). The CDR3 consists of 15 residues. Per germline, CDR1 SGHRS and CDR2 YFSETQ. V was pared by 0 bases and J by 3 bases, with 12 bases between. The CDR3 sequence: CASSLDYQGDTEAFF. The CDR3 DNA reads as TGCGCCAGCAGCTTGGATTACCAGGGCGACACTGAAGCTTTCTTT.

The chain employs TRBV25-1 and TRBJ2-7, with TRBD1 identical over 9 bases. V was pared by 6 bases and J by 7 bases, with 10 bases of the junction left unmatched. The CDR3 runs to 14 residues. The V gene's germline CDR1 is MGHDK and CDR2 SYGVNS. The CDR3, as DNA: TGTGCCAGCAGCTCGACAGGGGGGTCCGGAGAGCAGTACTTC. Protein product: CASSSTGGSGEQYF.

In DNA form, the CDR3 reads TGTGCCAGCAGATCGAGGACAGGGGGCATTGGCTACACCTTC. Translation gives CASRSRTGGIGYTF. The chain is built from TRBV27 and TRBJ1-2; 11 nucleotides match TRBD1. CDR3 length equals 14 residues. The junction had 7 bases not matched to a gene; V was cut back by 6 bases and J by 7 bases. The germline V gene has CDR1 MNHEY and CDR2 SMNVEV (reference sequence).

The chain uses TRBV3-1 (or the pseudogene TRBV3-2) and TRBJ2-3, with no clear D. The CDR3 consists of 11 residues. Per the germline V gene, CDR1 is LGHDT and CDR2 is YNNKEL (reference sequence). V lost 5 bases and J 5 bases, leaving 5 bases between the germline ends. CDR3 loop: CASSYLDTQYF. In DNA, the CDR3 is TGTGCCAGCAGCTACTTAGATACGCAGTATTTT.

The chain uses TRBV2 and TRBJ1-2, with D hard to call. V was trimmed by 10 bases and J by 6 bases, leaving 21 bases between them. Per the germline V gene, CDR1 is SNHLY and CDR2 is FYNNEI. This CDR3 region has 14 residues. CDR3 in DNA: TGTGCCACGGCCCGGGATCCCTTTTCTAATGGCTACACCTTC. The encoded protein is CATARDPFSNGYTF.

V and J are TRBV28 and TRBJ1-6; D remains unclear. The germline CDR1 and CDR2 sequences are MDHEN and SYDVKM. This CDR3 is 12 amino acids long. Trimming shortened V by 10 bases and J by 10 bases, and 14 bases separated the two germline ends. CDR3 loop: CATGPERSPLHF. CDR3 nucleotide sequence: TGTGCCACCGGTCCAGAGCGCTCACCCCTCCACTTT. Full variable domain (missing parts from reference TRBV28 and TRBJ1-6): DVKVTQSSRYLVKRTGEKVFLECVQDMDHENMFWYRQDPGLGLRLIYFSYDVKMKEKGDIPEGYSVSREKKERFSLILESASTNQTSMYLCATGPERSPLHFGNGTRLTVT.

The V and J genes are TRBV7-3 and TRBJ1-1, with 11 bases that match TRBD1. The V gene's germline CDR1 is SGHTA and CDR2 FQGTGA. CDR3 length: 17 amino acids. The junction had 10 bases not matched to a gene; V was cut back by 5 bases and J by 2 bases. As DNA, the CDR3 is TGTGCCAGCAGCCCAGGGACAGGGGGAGGAGAAAACACTGAAGCTTTCTTT. Protein: CASSPGTGGGENTEAFF.

The rearrangement links TRBV4-3 to TRBJ2-7; possibly TRBD1 for D (5 bases). Trimming took 0 bases from V and 4 from J, leaving 10 bases between them. This CDR3 is built from 14 residues. The germline CDR1 and CDR2 sequences are LGHNA and YSLEER. The CDR3 DNA follows: TGCGCCAGCAGCCAAGATGGGGCTTCTTACGAGCAGTACTTC. Protein: CASSQDGASYEQYF.